The 15 T cell receptor beta chains below come from one sample, sequenced in a study of blood T cells in healthy people across ages. A second about 6 to 12 cycle PCR used barcoded and J-beta primers. MiXCR, run by TCRdb on the 5' RACE reads, gives a single entry per CDR3 protein. This sample has hundreds of thousands of distinct CDR3 sequences, with around 42% found just once. The sample consisted of blood. The receptors were sampled from a man aged 55-75 years in good health.

The genes are TRBV15 and TRBJ2-1; tentatively, D is TRBD1 or TRBD2 (5 bases each). Germline CDR1 LNHNV, CDR2 YYDKDF (reference sequence). Trimming left V 2 bases short and J 0 bases short, with 8 bases between. This CDR3 spans 15 amino acids. In nucleotides, the CDR3 is TGTGCCACCAGCAGACGGGACGCCTCCTACAATGAGCAGTTCTTC. It encodes CATSRRDASYNEQFF.

The genes are TRBV4-3 and TRBJ1-6; 7 bases agree with TRBD1. The J segment lost 6 bases and the V segment lost 2 bases, leaving 10 bases of the junction unmatched. Germline CDR1 and CDR2: LGHNA and YSLEER. This CDR3 region has 17 residues. The CDR3 sequence is CASSQQYRNRGNSPLHF. CDR3 DNA sequence: TGCGCCAGCAGCCAACAATATCGAAACAGGGGTAATTCACCCCTCCACTTT.

The rearrangement joins TRBV3-1 to TRBJ1-5, with TRBD1 identical over 7 bases. Trimming cost V 4 bases and J 4 bases; bases outside gene matches: 7. Germline lookup yields CDR1 LGHDT and CDR2 YNNKEL (reference sequence). This CDR3 spans 15 amino acids. In DNA, the CDR3 is TGTGCCAGCAGCCCGACGGGACAGCGTAATCAGCCCCAGCATTTT. This gives the protein CASSPTGQRNQPQHF.

The chain employs TRBV29-1 and TRBJ2-7, with 7 bases fitting TRBD1. With V trimmed by 4 bases and J by 1 base, 7 bases remained unmatched. Germline-derived CDR1 and CDR2 are SQVTM and ANQGSEA. The CDR3 is made up of 14 amino acids. The chain's CDR3 is CSVVPDRESYEQYF. CDR3 nucleotide sequence: TGCAGCGTTGTACCCGACAGGGAGTCCTACGAGCAGTACTTC.

The gene calls are TRBV2 and TRBJ1-6, with D perhaps TRBD1 (5 bases). The CDR3 has 11 residues. V shed 5 bases and J shed 13 bases, with 9 bases lying between them. In germline, CDR1 is SNHLY, CDR2 FYNNEI. Here the CDR3 DNA reads TGTGCCAGCAGTATGTCAGGGCCCCTCCACTTT. Its protein is CASSMSGPLHF.

The genes are TRBV6-5 and TRBJ2-1, with unresolved D. The CDR3 is 14 amino acids. V dropped 6 bases and J dropped 7 bases, with 16 bases sitting between them. Germline loops: CDR1 MNHEY, CDR2 SVGAGI. CDR3 nucleotide sequence: TGTGCCAGCAGGAGCCCCACCTTGGGAAATGAGCAGTTCTTC. Its translation is CASRSPTLGNEQFF.

This clonotype appeared a few times. The chain joins TRBV7-9 to TRBJ1-2, with unresolved D. CDR1 and CDR2 (germline): SEHNR, FQNEAQ (reference sequence). The CDR3 runs to 13 residues. V was shortened by 6 bases and J by 4 bases, with 12 bases between the two germline ends. The CDR3 reads CASRGTATYGYTF. CDR3 DNA sequence: TGTGCCAGCAGAGGAACAGCCACCTATGGCTACACCTTC.

The V and J genes are TRBV29-1 and TRBJ2-3; 10 positions match TRBD2. The CDR3 consists of 18 residues. CDR1 and CDR2 (germline): SQVTM, ANQGSEA. V was clipped by 4 bases and J by 2 bases; unmatched bases: 15. CDR3 sequence (DNA): TGCAGCGTTGTGTCAGCGGCTAGCGGGGGAGTATACACAGATACGCAGTATTTT. Translating it yields CSVVSAASGGVYTDTQYF.

The chain has TRBV27 and TRBJ2-1; D perhaps matches TRBD2 (7 bases). CDR3 length equals 12 residues. V gave up 8 bases and J gave up 13 bases, with 18 bases separating them. CDR1 and CDR2 (germline): MNHEY, SMNVEV (reference sequence). CDR3 residues: CASGGAEETQFF. CDR3 DNA: TGTGCCAGCGGGGGGGCGGAAGAGACCCAGTTCTTC.

The rearrangement joins TRBV6-1 to TRBJ2-7; maybe TRBD1 (6 bases). There are 14 residues in the CDR3. The germline V gene has CDR1 MNHNS and CDR2 SASEGT. V was clipped by 7 bases and J by 4 bases, with 17 bases between them. The CDR3: CASTGEGGFYEQYF. CDR3 DNA sequence: TGTGCCAGCACCGGGGAAGGGGGATTTTACGAGCAGTACTTC.

This clonotype has just a few counts. J is TRBJ2-6 and V is TRBV4-1, with no clear D. CDR1 is MGHRA, CDR2 YSYEKL, per germline. The CDR3 totals 17 residues. V lost 1 base and J 0 bases, leaving 10 bases between the germline ends. The CDR3 is CASSQAQLSSGANVLTF. The CDR3 nucleotides read TGCGCCAGCAGCCAAGCACAGCTAAGCTCTGGGGCCAACGTCCTGACTTTC.

The chain couples TRBV9 to TRBJ2-7, with 12 bases that match TRBD2. The CDR3 has 15 residues. Germline-derived CDR1 and CDR2 are SGDLS and YYNGEE. V was clipped by 3 bases and J by 1 base; unmatched bases: 2. The CDR3 protein is CASSASGGASYEQYF. The CDR3 nucleotides read TGTGCCAGCAGCGCTAGCGGGGGGGCGTCCTACGAGCAGTACTTC.

The rearrangement links TRBV10-2 to TRBJ2-5, with TRBD1 identical over 9 bases. Trimming took 7 bases from V and 7 from J; bases not matched to a gene: 7. The CDR3 loop spans 13 amino acids. The germline V gene encodes CDR1 WSHSY and CDR2 SAAADI. The CDR3 nucleotides are TGCGCCAGCACCGGGACAGGGCCCGGGACCCAGTACTTC. Translating it yields CASTGTGPGTQYF.

V and J are TRBV3-1 and TRBJ2-3; 8 bases agree with TRBD2. Germline assignment: CDR1 LGHDT and CDR2 YNNKEL (reference sequence). The CDR3 consists of 18 residues. V was pared by 5 bases and J by 2 bases, with 15 bases of the junction left unmatched. The CDR3 loop is CASSAFLVSGGFTDTQYF. The DNA for the CDR3 is TGTGCCAGCAGCGCTTTCCTCGTGTCGGGGGGGTTCACAGATACGCAGTATTTT.

The chain combines TRBV7-9 with TRBJ1-2; no reliable D call. V lost 6 bases to trimming and J lost 5 bases, with 10 bases between them. The CDR3 extends over 12 amino acids. Germline V gene sequence: CDR1 SEHNR, CDR2 FQNEAQ (reference sequence). The CDR3 reads CASRPGGYGYTF. CDR3 coding DNA: TGTGCCAGCAGGCCAGGTGGATATGGCTACACCTTC. Based on the CDR3 plus reference TRBV7-9 and TRBJ1-2, the full variable domain is DTGVSQNPRHKITKRGQNVTFRCDPISEHNRLYWYRQTLGQGPEFLTYFQNEAQLEKSRLLSDRFSAERPKGSFSTLEIQRTEQGDSAMYLCASRPGGYGYTFGSGTRLTVV.